These 27 T cell receptor beta chains came from one sample sequenced in a study of blood T cell repertoires in COVID-19. Assay: immunoSEQ multiplex PCR; the TCRdb copy retains only in-frame clones and omits some. The data hold 140,000 or so clones, with roughly 90% observed a single time. The specimen was peripheral blood. The receptors were sampled from a human donor with COVID-19, enrolled during active disease. The donor label of this sample is uncertain.

The V gene is TRBV11-2, the J gene TRBJ2-7; D is unclear. Germline values: CDR1 SGHAT, CDR2 FQNNGV. V was cut by 5 bases and J by 3 bases, with 8 bases left in between. The CDR3 has 12 residues. In DNA form, the CDR3 reads TGTGCCAGCAGCCCAACAGACTACGAGCAGTACTTC. It codes for CASSPTDYEQYF.

The genes are TRBV30 and TRBJ1-5; D gene unclear. The CDR3 is 13 residues long. Germline assignment: CDR1 GTSNPN and CDR2 SVGIG (reference sequence). Trimming removed 0 bases from V and 2 bases from J, with 5 bases in between. For the CDR3, the DNA is TGTGCCTGGAGTGTAGCGGGCAATCAGCCCCAGCATTTT. It translates to CAWSVAGNQPQHF.

CDR3 sequence reads: CAISESTGRTGELFF. The CDR3 nucleotides read TGTGCCATCAGTGAGTCCACAGGGCGGACCGGGGAGCTGTTTTTT. The V gene is TRBV10-3, the J gene TRBJ2-2, with D maybe TRBD1 (6 bases). CDR1 and CDR2 (germline): ENHRY, SYGVKD. This CDR3 region has 15 residues. V was clipped by 0 bases and J by 5 bases, with 10 bases between them.

V and J are TRBV3-1 (or the pseudogene TRBV3-2) and TRBJ2-2, with D possibly matching TRBD2 (7 bases). V gave up 6 bases and J gave up 3 bases, with 11 bases separating them. The CDR3 contains 14 residues. From germline, CDR1 is LGHDT and CDR2 YNNKEL (reference sequence). Written as DNA, the CDR3 is TGTGCCAGCAGTAAAGGGGGGGACACCGGGGAGCTGTTTTTT. Its protein is CASSKGGDTGELFF.

The rearrangement uses TRBV6-5 and TRBJ1-1; 7 bases align to TRBD1. Germline CDR1 MNHEY, CDR2 SVGAGI. V shed 1 base and J 4 bases; nucleotides not matched to a gene: 3. The CDR3 is made up of 14 amino acids. CDR3 protein: CASSYYRGGTEAFF. As DNA, the CDR3 is TGTGCCAGCAGTTACTACAGGGGCGGCACTGAAGCTTTCTTT.

The chain couples TRBV28 to TRBJ1-6; D uncertain. The CDR3 is 14 residues long. V lost 5 bases and J lost 2, with 7 bases in between. Germline V gives CDR1 MDHEN, CDR2 SYDVKM. As DNA, the CDR3 is TGTGCCAGCAGTCTCGACACCTATAATTCACCCCTCCACTTT. This sequence encodes CASSLDTYNSPLHF.

This rearrangement joins TRBV19 to TRBJ1-6, with 7 bases lining up with TRBD1. This CDR3 spans 13 amino acids. Trimming cost V 8 bases and J 7 bases; bases outside gene matches: 5. Germline-derived CDR1 and CDR2 are LNHDA and SQIVND (reference sequence). The CDR3 nucleotides are TGTGCCAGTGGCCTGACAGGGAATTCACCCCTCCACTTT. It yields the protein CASGLTGNSPLHF.

The gene calls are TRBV5-1 and TRBJ2-1; 8 bases match TRBD2. Germline V CDR1 and CDR2: SGHRS, YFSETQ. The CDR3 is 15 residues long. Trimming removed 4 bases from V and 10 bases from J; junction bases left unmatched: 13. The DNA of the CDR3 is TGCGCCAGCAGCCCCGGGGGGGCCTCCTCTTCCGAGCAGTTCTTC. Translated: CASSPGGASSSEQFF.

The rearrangement links TRBV28 to TRBJ1-3, with 7 bases aligning to TRBD1. Germline V gene lookup returns CDR1 MDHEN and CDR2 SYDVKM. This CDR3 contains 14 residues. Trimming at V came to 4 bases and at J to 1 base, leaving 1 base not matched to a gene. The CDR3: CASSSGQSGNTIYF. In nucleotides, the CDR3 is TGTGCCAGCAGTTCGGGACAGTCTGGAAACACCATATATTTT.

In this sample, this clone turned up once. The rearrangement joins TRBV19 to TRBJ2-1; D unresolved. The V and J ends lost 3 bases and 5 bases respectively, with 11 bases between them. Per germline, CDR1 LNHDA and CDR2 SQIVND (reference sequence). The CDR3 consists of 14 residues. CDR3 in DNA: TGTGCCAGTAGTATGTCACAGCTAAACAATGAGCAGTTCTTC. Amino acid sequence: CASSMSQLNNEQFF.

The chain carries TRBV24-1 and TRBJ1-2; TRBD1 aligns across 9 bases. There are 14 residues in the CDR3. V gave up 5 bases and J gave up 8 bases; unmatched junction bases: 8. Germline V gene sequence: CDR1 KGHDR, CDR2 SFDVKD. CDR3 loop: CATSVTGGTQGYTF. CDR3 DNA: TGTGCCACCAGTGTAACAGGGGGCACCCAGGGCTACACCTTC.

This sequence joins TRBV11-2 and TRBJ1-3; D unclear. Trimming cost V 5 bases and J 4 bases, with 9 bases left between them. The CDR3 sequence is 13 residues long. The germline V gene encodes CDR1 SGHAT and CDR2 FQNNGV. The CDR3 region has the DNA TGTGCCAGCAGCCAATTACAGGGAAACACCATATATTTT. Translation: CASSQLQGNTIYF.

V and J are TRBV5-4 and TRBJ1-2; tentatively, D is TRBD1 (6 bases). CDR3 size: 14 residues. Trimming took off 0 bases at V and 2 bases at J, with 8 bases between the two ends. Germline loops: CDR1 SGHNT, CDR2 YYREEE (reference sequence). The CDR3: CASSLDRENYGYTF. In DNA form, the CDR3 reads TGTGCCAGCAGCTTGGACAGGGAAAACTATGGCTACACCTTC. Filled out from reference TRBV5-4 and TRBJ1-2, the complete variable domain reads ETGVTQSPTHLIKTRGQQVTLRCSSQSGHNTVSWYQQALGQGPQFIFQYYREEENGRGNFPPRFSGLQFPNYSSELNVNALELDDSALYLCASSLDRENYGYTFGSGTRLTVV.

V gene TRBV2 combines with J gene TRBJ2-5, with 7 nucleotides matching TRBD1. The CDR3 totals 14 residues. Germline values: CDR1 SNHLY, CDR2 FYNNEI. V shed 6 bases, J shed 5 bases, and the junction held 9 bases outside the gene matches. The CDR3 reads CASRETGNRETQYF. CDR3 nucleotides: TGTGCCAGCAGGGAGACAGGGAATCGGGAGACCCAGTACTTC.

The genes are TRBV2 and TRBJ1-2; D is unresolved. The CDR3 spans 13 residues. Germline CDR1 SNHLY, CDR2 FYNNEI. The germline V and J ends were trimmed by 2 bases and 8 bases, with 12 bases remaining between them. This CDR3 reads CASSEFPERGYTF. The CDR3 DNA follows: TGTGCCAGCAGTGAATTCCCCGAGAGGGGCTACACCTTC.

Written as DNA, the CDR3 is TGCAGCGTTGAGCCCCAGGGTGGGTCGGAGACCCAGTACTTC. It is translated as CSVEPQGGSETQYF. The chain has TRBV29-1 and TRBJ2-5; possible D gene TRBD1, 5 bases. V was cut by 3 bases and J by 5 bases, with 16 bases left in between. This CDR3 spans 14 amino acids. Germline V lookup: CDR1 SQVTM, CDR2 ANQGSEA.

There are a few counts of this clone. This sequence joins TRBV3-1 (or the pseudogene TRBV3-2) and TRBJ1-2; TRBD1 is a possible D gene (5 bases). Germline CDR1 reads LGHDT; CDR2 reads YNNKEL (reference sequence). The V end was cut by 2 bases, the J end by 0 bases, with 10 bases between. The CDR3 extends over 15 amino acids. CDR3: CASSQFQGSNYGYTF. CDR3 bases: TGTGCCAGCAGCCAATTCCAGGGCTCTAACTATGGCTACACCTTC.

This clone has just a few counts. Distinct nucleotide sequences in the sample also encode this CDR3. The rearrangement uses TRBV19 and TRBJ1-1; 10 bases agree with TRBD1. The CDR3 length is 14 residues. Germline V gene lookup returns CDR1 LNHDA and CDR2 SQIVND (reference sequence). With 3 bases clipped from V and 4 bases from J, the junction kept 2 bases outside the gene matches. CDR3: CASSIGDRGTEAFF. The CDR3 DNA follows: TGTGCCAGTAGTATTGGGGACAGGGGCACTGAAGCTTTCTTT.

V is TRBV2 and J is TRBJ1-6, with 10 nucleotides matching TRBD1. The CDR3 spans 15 residues. Germline CDR1 and CDR2: SNHLY and FYNNEI. V shed 3 bases, J shed 7 bases, and the junction held 3 bases outside the gene matches. CDR3 DNA sequence: TGTGCCAGCAGTGAGGTGGGACAGGGGAATTCACCCCTCCACTTT. Translated, it gives CASSEVGQGNSPLHF.

The V call is TRBV6-5, the J call TRBJ1-2, with D unclear. Germline V lookup: CDR1 MNHEY, CDR2 SVGAGI. There are 12 residues in the CDR3. V was pared by 4 bases and J by 7 bases, with 10 bases between. The CDR3 DNA reads as TGTGCCAGCAGTTCGACAATAGGTGGCTACACCTTC. Translated: CASSSTIGGYTF.

The genes are TRBV15 and TRBJ1-5, with 9 bases lining up with TRBD1. J gave up 7 bases and V 5 bases, and 9 bases lay outside the gene matches. CDR1 is LNHNV, CDR2 YYDKDF, per germline (reference sequence). The CDR3 spans 15 residues. CDR3: CATSDGTGQEQPQHF. The CDR3 DNA sequence: TGTGCCACCAGCGACGGGACAGGGCAGGAGCAGCCCCAGCATTTT. The full variable domain, completed using reference TRBV15 and TRBJ1-5, is DAMVIQNPRYQVTQFGKPVTLSCSQTLNHNVMYWYQQKSSQAPKLLFHYYDKDFNNEADTPDNFQSRRPNTSFCFLDIRSPGLGDTAMYLCATSDGTGQEQPQHFGDGTRLSIL.

The chain recombines TRBV2 with TRBJ1-6, with D possibly matching TRBD1 (6 bases). Germline V CDR1 and CDR2: SNHLY, FYNNEI. CDR3 length: 13 residues. V was shortened by 7 bases and J by 8 bases, with 12 bases between the two germline ends. The CDR3 DNA follows: TGTGCCAGCATCTCCAACAGGGATTCACCCCTCCACTTT. This encodes CASISNRDSPLHF.

This clone was detected once. V is TRBV7-9 and J is TRBJ2-5; 10 bases fit TRBD2. V shed 1 base, J shed 2 bases, and the junction held 4 bases outside the gene matches. Germline values: CDR1 SEHNR, CDR2 FQNEAQ (reference sequence). CDR3 length equals 16 residues. The CDR3 DNA is TGTGCCAGCAGCTTAGTGGGGGGACTAGCGCAAGAGACCCAGTACTTC. It encodes CASSLVGGLAQETQYF.

The chain links TRBV7-3 to TRBJ2-2, with TRBD1 identical over 7 bases. The germline V gene encodes CDR1 SGHTA and CDR2 FQGTGA. The J segment lost 6 bases and the V segment lost 5 bases, leaving 0 bases of the junction unmatched. This CDR3 is 12 amino acids long. The CDR3 region is CASSQGAGELFF. CDR3 DNA sequence: TGTGCCAGCAGCCAGGGGGCCGGGGAGCTGTTTTTT.

The chain carries TRBV7-7 and TRBJ2-5, with TRBD2 as a possible D gene (7 bases). The CDR3 sequence is 15 residues long. Trimming pared 2 bases from V and 2 bases from J, leaving 12 bases between. Germline-derived CDR1 and CDR2 are SSHAT and FNYEAQ (reference sequence). This CDR3 is CASSLSGGAQETQYF. For the CDR3, the DNA is TGTGCCAGCAGCTTAAGTGGGGGGGCTCAAGAGACCCAGTACTTC.

The rearrangement joins TRBV7-9 to TRBJ1-2; D possibly corresponds to TRBD1 (5 bases). V was clipped by 3 bases and J by 4 bases, with 12 bases between them. Germline V gene lookup returns CDR1 SEHNR and CDR2 FQNEAQ (reference sequence). The CDR3 extends over 14 amino acids. CDR3 sequence (DNA): TGTGCCAGCAGCTTTTTCGACAGCTTCTATGGCTACACCTTC. Residues: CASSFFDSFYGYTF.

This clone occurred once. This chain uses TRBV7-3 with TRBJ2-1; D gene unclear. This CDR3 is built from 12 residues. Germline lookup yields CDR1 SGHTA and CDR2 FQGTGA. V was pared by 0 bases and J by 7 bases, with 4 bases between. CDR3 in DNA: TGTGCCAGCAGCTTAACGAGTAATGAGCAGTTCTTC. Translation: CASSLTSNEQFF.